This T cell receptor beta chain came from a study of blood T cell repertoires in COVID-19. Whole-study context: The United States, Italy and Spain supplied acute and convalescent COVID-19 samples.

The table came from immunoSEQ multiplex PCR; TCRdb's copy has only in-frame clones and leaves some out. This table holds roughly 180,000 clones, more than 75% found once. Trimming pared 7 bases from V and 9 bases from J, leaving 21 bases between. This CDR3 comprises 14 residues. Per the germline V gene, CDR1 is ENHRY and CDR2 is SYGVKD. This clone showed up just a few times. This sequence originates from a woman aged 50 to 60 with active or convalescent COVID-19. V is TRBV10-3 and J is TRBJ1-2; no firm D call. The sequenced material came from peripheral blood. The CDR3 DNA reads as TGTGCCATCACTGTAACCCCAACCCAACTACGCTACACCTTC. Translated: CAITVTPTQLRYTF.